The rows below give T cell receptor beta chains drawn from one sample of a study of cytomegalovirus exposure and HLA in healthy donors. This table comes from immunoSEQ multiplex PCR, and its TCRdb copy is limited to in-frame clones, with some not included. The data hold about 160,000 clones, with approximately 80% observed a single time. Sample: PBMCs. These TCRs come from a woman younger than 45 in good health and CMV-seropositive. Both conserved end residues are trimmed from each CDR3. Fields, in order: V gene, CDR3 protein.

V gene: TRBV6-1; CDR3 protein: ASTHREQHYGYT
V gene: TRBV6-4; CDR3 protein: ASSAGEADTQY
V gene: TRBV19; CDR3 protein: ASSLPGTASYEQY
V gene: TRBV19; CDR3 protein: ASSKTGGGSYEQY
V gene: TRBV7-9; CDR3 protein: ASSRTGHYYGYT
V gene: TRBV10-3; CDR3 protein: AISDWLDHMNTEAF
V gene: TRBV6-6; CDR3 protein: ASTTSTEQVSYEQY
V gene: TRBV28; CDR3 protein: ASRYRDRSSYEQY
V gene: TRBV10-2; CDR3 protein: ASRPLERVNTEAF
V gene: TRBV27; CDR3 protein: ASSSSAGDRRPDTQY
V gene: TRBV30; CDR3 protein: AWSTRTNEKLF
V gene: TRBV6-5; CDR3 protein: ASSSRPLRGYGYT
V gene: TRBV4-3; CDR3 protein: ASSHNDRGPVNEQF
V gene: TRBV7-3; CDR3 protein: ASSSSGGAPDTQY
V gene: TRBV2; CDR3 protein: ASTYPDGGTQY
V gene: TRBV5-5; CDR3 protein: ASSYGTVDYGYT
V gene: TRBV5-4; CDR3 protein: ASSYRARGPPGNTIY
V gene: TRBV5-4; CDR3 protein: ASSQQGLVEKLF
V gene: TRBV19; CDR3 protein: ASRDKPEAGTASSPLH
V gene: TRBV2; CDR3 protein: ASSGGLAYEQY
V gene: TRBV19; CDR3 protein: ASSIALTGGYGYT
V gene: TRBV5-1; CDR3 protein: ASSTSQGAENIQY
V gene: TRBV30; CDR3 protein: AFSLGGGRQEQF
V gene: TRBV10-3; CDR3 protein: AIRPTGNTDTQY
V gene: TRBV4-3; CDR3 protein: ASSQGLGTLSPYGYT
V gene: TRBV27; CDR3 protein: ASSSPGSAGNTIY
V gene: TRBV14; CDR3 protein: ASSRITGDHGYT
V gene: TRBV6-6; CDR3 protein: ASRPGGKYEQY
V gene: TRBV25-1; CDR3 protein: ASSDTLGPQY
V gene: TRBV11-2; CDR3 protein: ASSPGSWDNSPLH
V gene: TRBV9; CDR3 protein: ASSQTPEVSYNEQF
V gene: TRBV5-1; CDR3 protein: ASQRTSGGTRGDTQY
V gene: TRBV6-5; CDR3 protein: ASSLRVGTDTQY
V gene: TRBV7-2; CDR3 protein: ASSLVGGSGTDTQY
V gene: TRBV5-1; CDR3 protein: ASSLQGLDTEAF
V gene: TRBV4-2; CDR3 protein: ASSLQGASYEQY
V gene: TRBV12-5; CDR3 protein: ASGSVSSYNEQF
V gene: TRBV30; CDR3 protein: AWSTTRQGHRDQPQH
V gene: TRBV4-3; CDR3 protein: ASSLGQGRSSQETQY
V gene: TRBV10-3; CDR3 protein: AIAGKGGHT
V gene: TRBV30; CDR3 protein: AWSPLRTGQSTYEKLF
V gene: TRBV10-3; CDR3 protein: AISESNRGEQY
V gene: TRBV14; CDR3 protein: ASSQYYEQY
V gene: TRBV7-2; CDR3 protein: ASSLVAGRETQY
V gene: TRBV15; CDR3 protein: ATSRGRGRDSNQPQH
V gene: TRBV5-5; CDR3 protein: ASSTGGRETQY
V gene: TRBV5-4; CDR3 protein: ASSPADSYGYT
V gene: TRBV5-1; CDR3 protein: ASYSTPSGGAETQY
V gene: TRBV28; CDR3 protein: ASSQGQGFYGYT
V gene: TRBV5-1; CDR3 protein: ASSYRQESDEQY
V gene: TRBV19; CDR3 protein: ASSILGQSEAF
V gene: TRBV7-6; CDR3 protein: ASSFGTLYEQY
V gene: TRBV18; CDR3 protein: ASSPTTAGAGNTIY
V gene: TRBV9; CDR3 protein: ASSNEGLAGGYTDTQY
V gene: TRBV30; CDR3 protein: AWGTGVSNQPQH